A selection of T cell receptor beta chains follows, all from one sample in a study of blood T cell repertoires in COVID-19. Profiling relied on immunoSEQ multiplex PCR, and the TCRdb table lists in-frame clones only, not all of them. This table holds 250,000 to 350,000 clones, approximately 84% found once. The sequencing input was peripheral blood. These receptors were taken from a human donor with COVID-19, enrolled during active disease. The donor label of this sample is uncertain. CDR3s include the opening cysteine and the closing phenylalanine or tryptophan. D genes are given only for firm matches. The listing skips clone size in some rows; elsewhere it reads once, few, many or a size class.

>-|TRBV4-1|TRBJ1-2|TRBD1
CASSSWTGSYGYTF
TGCGCCAGCAGCTCTTGGACAGGGTCTTATGGCTACACCTTC
>-|TRBV2|TRBJ2-5|TRBD1
CASSGDRGWETQYF
TGTGCCAGCAGCGGGGACAGGGGCTGGGAGACCCAGTACTTC
>-|TRBV5-4|TRBJ2-3|-
CASSLPETSTDTQYF
TGTGCCAGCAGCTTGCCGGAGACTAGCACAGATACGCAGTATTTT
>-|TRBV19|TRBJ2-3|-
CASSKRPPTDTQYF
TGTGCCAGTAGTAAGCGGCCCCCCACAGATACGCAGTATTTT
>-|TRBV19|TRBJ2-5|-
CASSLWIQGSKETQYF
TGTGCCAGTAGTCTCTGGATTCAGGGGTCCAAAGAGACCCAGTACTTC
>once|TRBV5-4|TRBJ2-1|-
CASSSGQIAYNEQFF
TGTGCCAGCAGCTCCGGACAGATAGCCTACAATGAGCAGTTCTTC
>-|TRBV19|TRBJ1-4|-
CASTNAGELFF
TGTGCCAGTACTAACGCCGGGGAACTGTTTTTT
>-|TRBV27|TRBJ1-2|-
CASRLESRGGYTF
TGTGCCAGCAGACTCGAATCACGCGGAGGCTACACCTTC
>-|TRBV12-3/TRBV12-4|TRBJ2-7|-
CASSFLRVGEQYF
TGTGCCAGCAGTTTTTTGCGGGTCGGCGAGCAGTACTTC
>once|TRBV7-2|TRBJ2-7|-
CASRASLGGTYEQYF
TGTGCCAGCAGAGCCTCTCTGGGAGGCACCTACGAGCAGTACTTC
>-|TRBV20-1|TRBJ2-1|TRBD2
CSASPRLAGMRYNEQFF
TGCAGTGCTAGTCCCCGACTAGCGGGGATGAGATACAATGAGCAGTTCTTC
>-|TRBV28|TRBJ2-7|-
CASSRATGNTYEQYF
TGTGCCAGCAGCCGGGCCACCGGGAATACCTACGAGCAGTACTTC
>-|TRBV12-3/TRBV12-4|TRBJ1-6|-
CASSLRSPLHF
TGTGCCAGCAGTTTGAGGTCACCCCTCCACTTT
>-|TRBV5-4|TRBJ1-2|TRBD1
CASSLESPGQAYGYTF
TGTGCCAGCAGCTTGGAATCCCCGGGACAGGCTTATGGCTACACCTTC
>-|TRBV19|TRBJ2-3|TRBD2
CASSSRTSGRSTDTQYF
TGTGCCAGTAGTAGCCGGACTAGCGGGAGGAGCACAGATACGCAGTATTTT
>once|TRBV11-2|TRBJ2-1|-
CASQEGEQFF
TGTGCCAGTCAAGAGGGAGAGCAGTTCTTC
>-|TRBV11-2|TRBJ2-1|TRBD2
CASSPTGTSVHNEQFF
TGTGCCAGCAGCCCAACCGGGACTAGCGTCCACAATGAGCAGTTCTTC
>-|TRBV7-2|TRBJ2-1|TRBD1
CASRPDRGRPNEQFF
TGTGCCAGCAGACCAGACAGGGGCCGCCCCAATGAGCAGTTCTTC
>-|TRBV5-6|TRBJ1-2|-
CASSFPRILGGYTF
TGTGCCAGCAGCTTTCCCAGAATCCTAGGTGGCTACACCTTC
>-|TRBV14|TRBJ1-6|-
CASSLRGGNSPLHF
TGTGCCAGCAGCCTTCGGGGGGGTAATTCACCCCTCCACTTT
>-|TRBV7-9|TRBJ2-2|-
CASSLSRTGSTGELFF
TGTGCCAGCAGCTTATCCCGTACAGGTTCCACCGGGGAGCTGTTTTTT
>-|TRBV9|TRBJ1-3|-
CASSVGAAGNTIYF
TGTGCCAGCAGCGTAGGTGCGGCTGGAAACACCATATATTTT
>-|TRBV5-1|TRBJ1-2|-
CASSLEQGYGYTF
TGCGCCAGCAGCTTGGAACAGGGCTATGGCTACACCTTC
>few|TRBV11-3|TRBJ1-1|TRBD1
CASSRTGHTEAFF
TGTGCCAGCAGCCGGACAGGGCACACTGAAGCTTTCTTT
>-|TRBV25-1|TRBJ2-7|TRBD2
CASSEFGREAYEQYF
TGTGCCAGCAGTGAATTCGGGAGGGAAGCCTACGAGCAGTACTTC
>once|TRBV28|TRBJ2-3|-
CASRLSGDTQYF
TGTGCCAGCAGGCTCAGCGGAGATACGCAGTATTTT
>-|TRBV19|TRBJ2-3|TRBD2
CASSITSSGTEDTQYF
TGTGCCAGTAGTATAACGTCCAGCGGGACGGAGGATACGCAGTATTTT
>-|TRBV5-1|TRBJ2-1|-
CASSLVVLASNNEQFF
TGCGCCAGCAGCTTGGTCGTACTAGCCTCAAACAATGAGCAGTTCTTC
>-|TRBV3-1/TRBV3-2|TRBJ1-1|-
CASSQRVNTEAFF
TGTGCCAGCAGCCAGAGGGTAAACACTGAAGCTTTCTTT
>-|TRBV3-1/TRBV3-2|TRBJ2-5|TRBD2
CASSQGLAGETQYF
TGTGCCAGCAGCCAGGGACTAGCAGGAGAGACCCAGTACTTC
>-|TRBV13|TRBJ2-2|-
CASSSLPGELFF
TGTGCCAGCAGCTCCCTACCGGGGGAGCTGTTTTTT
>-|TRBV7-8|TRBJ2-5|-
CASSLEAGAWETQYF
TGTGCCAGCAGCTTAGAGGCAGGGGCTTGGGAGACCCAGTACTTC
>-|TRBV18|TRBJ1-1|TRBD1
CASSPQGADTEAFF
TGTGCCAGCTCACCACAGGGGGCCGACACTGAAGCTTTCTTT
>-|TRBV30|TRBJ1-2|TRBD1
CAWSLDRGQDYGYTF
TGTGCCTGGAGTCTTGACAGGGGGCAGGACTATGGCTACACCTTC
>-|TRBV7-7|TRBJ2-5|TRBD2
CASSLGLAGGETQYF
TGTGCTAGCAGCTTAGGACTAGCGGGAGGAGAGACCCAGTACTTC
>few|TRBV12-3/TRBV12-4|TRBJ1-5|-
CASSLWSQPQHF
TGTGCCAGCAGTTTATGGAGTCAGCCCCAGCATTTT
>-|TRBV19|TRBJ2-3|-
CASSAALRGDTQYF
TGTGCCAGTAGTGCGGCCCTAAGGGGGGATACGCAGTATTTT
>-|TRBV5-6|TRBJ2-3|TRBD2
CASSLTLAGDTQYF
TGTGCCAGCAGCTTGACCCTAGCGGGGGATACGCAGTATTTT
>-|TRBV14|TRBJ2-6|TRBD1
CASSQDGTGYSGANVLTF
TGTGCCAGCAGCCAAGACGGGACAGGGTACTCTGGGGCCAACGTCCTGACTTTC
>-|TRBV7-3|TRBJ2-3|-
CASSLGGRTDTQYF
TGTGCCAGCAGCTTGGGAGGCCGCACAGATACGCAGTATTTT
>-|TRBV29-1|TRBJ1-1|-
CSVAGVQGTEAFF
TGCAGCGTGGCAGGGGTACAGGGCACTGAAGCTTTCTTT
>-|TRBV7-2|TRBJ2-3|TRBD2
CASSLGLAASGTQYF
TGTGCCAGCAGCTTAGGACTAGCGGCGTCGGGTACGCAGTATTTT
>-|TRBV6-2/TRBV6-3|TRBJ2-3|TRBD2
CASSRGTSGSRGTDTQYF
TGTGCCAGCAGCCGCGGGACTAGCGGGAGTAGAGGCACAGATACGCAGTATTTT
>-|TRBV13|TRBJ2-7|-
CASSLTANWAIYEQYF
TGTGCCAGCAGCTTAACCGCCAACTGGGCAATCTACGAGCAGTACTTC
>-|TRBV5-4|TRBJ1-2|-
CASSLDRTGYTF
TGTGCCAGCAGCTTGGACAGAACTGGCTACACCTTC
>-|TRBV30|TRBJ1-2|TRBD1
CAWSPGDRGGGYTF
TGTGCCTGGAGTCCCGGGGACAGGGGCGGTGGCTACACCTTC
>-|TRBV19|TRBJ1-5|-
CASSIGSQPQHF
TGTGCCAGTAGTATAGGTAGTCAGCCCCAGCATTTT
>few|TRBV10-3|TRBJ1-5|-
CAIRPGQLNQPQHF
TGTGCCATCAGGCCCGGACAGCTCAATCAGCCCCAGCATTTT
>-|TRBV2|TRBJ2-3|TRBD2
CASTLLTSGTQYF
TGTGCCAGCACCCTCCTAACTAGCGGGACGCAGTATTTT
>-|TRBV11-3|TRBJ2-2|TRBD1
CASGSQSSTGTGNTGELFF
TGTGCCAGCGGTTCCCAATCTTCTACCGGGACAGGGAACACCGGGGAGCTGTTTTTT
>-|TRBV6-5|TRBJ2-3|TRBD2
CASSSYSTSGTDTQYF
TGTGCCAGCAGTTCCTACAGTACTAGCGGCACAGATACGCAGTATTTT
>-|TRBV30|TRBJ2-7|-
CAWSGGRQDSYEQYF
TGTGCCTGGAGTGGAGGGAGACAGGACTCCTACGAGCAGTACTTC
>-|TRBV5-5|TRBJ2-3|TRBD2
CASSLGTSGLPDTQYF
TGTGCCAGCAGCTTAGGGACTAGCGGTCTCCCAGATACGCAGTATTTT
>-|TRBV5-4|TRBJ1-3|-
CASSRGAGNTIYF
TGTGCCAGCAGTAGGGGCGCGGGAAACACCATATATTTT